This T cell receptor (beta chain) is drawn from a study of T cells in Graves' hyperthyroidism and ophthalmopathy. Study overall: Staff took peripheral blood when the initial diagnosis was made, before any treatment began.

An absence of ophthalmopathy progression within 18 months meant stable Graves' hyperthyroidism. Amplified TCR beta CDR3 regions came from RNA transcripts. First-round RT-PCR targeting the TCR CDR3 was performed with the HTBI primer set. TCRdb redid the calling of the multiplex PCR reads with MiXCR, one entry per CDR3 protein. The table shows some 300,000 distinct CDR3 sequences, with about 15% occurring only once. V dropped 5 bases and J dropped 1; count of bases not matched to a gene: 16. This CDR3 has 20 residues. Germline-derived CDR1 and CDR2 are SEHNR and FQNEAQ (reference sequence). Points on this clonotype: Its matching antigen is unknown.

Study-level results: Ophthalmopathy was predicted by the model a median of roughly 6.6 months ahead of onset.

The chain employs TRBV7-9 and TRBJ2-5; TRBD2 matches at 13 bases. The TCR was taken from a man aged 30 to 45 with Graves' hyperthyroidism. Sequencing was done on a sample of blood. CDR3 bases: TGTGCCAGCAGCCTCCCGCTCAGGACTAGCGGGAGCGAACCCCAAGAGACCCAGTACTTC. It translates to CASSLPLRTSGSEPQETQYF.